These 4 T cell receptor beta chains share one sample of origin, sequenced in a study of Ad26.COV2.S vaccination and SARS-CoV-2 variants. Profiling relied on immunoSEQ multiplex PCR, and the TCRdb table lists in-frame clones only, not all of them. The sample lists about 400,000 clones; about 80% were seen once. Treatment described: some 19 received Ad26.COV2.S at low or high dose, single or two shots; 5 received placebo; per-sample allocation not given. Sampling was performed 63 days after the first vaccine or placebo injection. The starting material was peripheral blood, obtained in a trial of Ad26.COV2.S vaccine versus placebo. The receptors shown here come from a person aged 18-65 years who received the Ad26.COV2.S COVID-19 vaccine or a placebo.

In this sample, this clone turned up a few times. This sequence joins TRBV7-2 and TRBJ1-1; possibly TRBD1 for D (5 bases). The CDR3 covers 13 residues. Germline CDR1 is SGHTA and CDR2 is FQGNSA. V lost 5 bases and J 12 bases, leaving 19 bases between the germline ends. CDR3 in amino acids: CASSQQGRSTTFF. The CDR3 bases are TGTGCCAGCAGCCAGCAGGGCAGAAGTACGACTTTCTTT.

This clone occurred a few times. The CDR3 coding sequence is TGTGCCAGCAGCTTCTTCGCCGGGACAGGGGGAATTAATTCACCCCTCCACTTT. This translates into CASSFFAGTGGINSPLHF. This chain uses TRBV11-2 with TRBJ1-6; 11 bases agree with TRBD1. V gave up 3 bases and J gave up 6 bases; unmatched junction bases: 10. The CDR3 has 18 residues. Looked up from germline, CDR1 is SGHAT and CDR2 is FQNNGV. The full variable domain, its missing parts supplied by reference TRBV11-2 and TRBJ1-6, is EAGVAQSPRYKIIEKRQSVAFWCNPISGHATLYWYQQILGQGPKLLIQFQNNGVVDDSQLPKDRFSAERLKGVDSTLKIQPAKLEDSAVYLCASSFFAGTGGINSPLHFGNGTRLTVT.

CDR3 sequence (DNA): TGTGCCAGCAGCTACGGGACTAGGGCAGAGCAGTTCTTC. Translating it yields CASSYGTRAEQFF. The rearrangement links TRBV5-4 to TRBJ2-1; 8 bases align to TRBD2. CDR1 and CDR2 (germline): SGHNT, YYREEE (reference sequence). CDR3 length: 13 residues. Trimming cost V 3 bases and J 10 bases; bases outside gene matches: 6.

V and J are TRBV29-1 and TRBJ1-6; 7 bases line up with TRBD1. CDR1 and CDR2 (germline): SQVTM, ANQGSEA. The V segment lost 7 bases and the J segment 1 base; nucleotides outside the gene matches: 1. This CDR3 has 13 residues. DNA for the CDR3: TGCAGCGCCAGGGGGTCCTATAATTCACCCCTCCACTTT. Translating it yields CSARGSYNSPLHF. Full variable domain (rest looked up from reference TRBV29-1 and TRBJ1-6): SAVISQKPSRDICQRGTSLTIQCQVDSQVTMMFWYRQQPGQSLTLIATANQGSEATYESGFVIDKFPISRPNLTFSTLTVSNMSPEDSSIYLCSARGSYNSPLHFGNGTRLTVT.